The clone carrying this TCR beta chain was seen many times. Its matching antigen is unknown. The sample belongs to a study of molecular identifiers for immune sequencing clone quantification. CD8+CD4-CCR7+CD45RA+ sorting gave the naive CD8 T cells. Findings and caveats of the study: Clone sizes that are highly expanded could be underestimated when identical TCR molecules share a barcode.

The CDR3 is 12 amino acids. Trimming took 2 bases from V and 4 from J, leaving 2 bases between them. Methods described previously, with TCR primers listed, were used for bulk TCR libraries. MiXCR, applied by TCRdb to the PCR reads, yields one record per CDR3 protein. The sample includes tens of thousands of distinct CDR3 sequences, around 25% seen only once; the top ten take approximately 1.9%. The J gene is TRBJ2-2, the V gene TRBV12-3 or TRBV12-4; D is ambiguous. The clonotype originates from a human donor in good health. Some libraries in this study had Jurkat cell RNA spiked in. Sample: naive CD8+ T cells from blood, with Jurkat cell RNA spiked in. The subset was: FACS-sorted CD8+CD4-CCR7+CD45RA+ naive T cells. The CDR3 sequence: CASSLTTGELFF. CDR3 sequence (DNA): TGTGCCAGCAGTTTAACCACCGGGGAGCTGTTTTTT.